This is a list of T cell receptor beta chains from one sample in a study of shared clonotypes between healthy human individuals. The data were produced by immunoSEQ multiplex PCR, yet TCRdb's version contains in-frame clones alone and is incomplete. The data hold around 1.9 million clones, with 80% to 95% observed a single time. Sample: naive CD8+ T cells from PBMCs. The source of these receptors is a man aged 18 to 30 in good health. Some clones in this sample may be carry-over from other donors' samples. Each CDR3 is given with its conserved first and last residue. The D gene is left open where the match is weak. Not every row has a clone size; where given, it reads once, few, many or a size class.

d_call | j_call | clone_size | v_call | cdr3_nt | cdr3_aa
TRBD1 | TRBJ2-7 | . | TRBV6-1 | TGTGCCAGCAGTGAATTGAGGCAGGGGGCAAACGAGCAGTACTTC | CASSELRQGANEQYF
TRBD1 | TRBJ1-2 | . | TRBV2 | TGTGCCAGCAGTGAAGCGACAGGGGGCTATGGCTACACCTTC | CASSEATGGYGYTF
. | TRBJ2-7 | . | TRBV5-6 | TGTGCCAGCAGCAGGGACTCCTACGAGCAGTACTTC | CASSRDSYEQYF
TRBD1 | TRBJ2-5 | . | TRBV9 | TGTGCCAGCAGCGTAGAGGACAGGGTAGGAGAGACCCAGTACTTC | CASSVEDRVGETQYF
. | TRBJ1-1 | . | TRBV2 | TGTGCCAGCAGTGAAGGGTCCAGGACCCCAATAGAGGTCACTGAAGCTTTCTTT | CASSEGSRTPIEVTEAFF
. | TRBJ1-2 | . | TRBV7-9 | TGTGCCAGCAGCCGGATTGATGGCTACACCTTC | CASSRIDGYTF
. | TRBJ1-2 | . | TRBV9 | TGTGCCAGCAGCGTAGCTACATGGCTCTCTCCAGGTGGCTACACCTTC | CASSVATWLSPGGYTF
TRBD1 | TRBJ2-7 | . | TRBV7-9 | TGTGCCAGCAGCTCCCCGCAGGGGGCCGTCGCCGAGCAGTACTTC | CASSSPQGAVAEQYF
. | TRBJ1-1 | . | TRBV27 | TGTGCCAGCAGTTTATCGATGAGCCCTCACACTGAAGCTTTCTTT | CASSLSMSPHTEAFF
. | TRBJ2-7 | . | TRBV7-9 | TGTGCCAGCAGCCCCGCGCATCCTCCCTACGAGCAGTACTTC | CASSPAHPPYEQYF
. | TRBJ1-3 | . | TRBV10-1 | TGCGCCAGCAGGTGGACGGCTAGCCCGGGAAACACCATATATTTT | CASRWTASPGNTIYF
. | TRBJ2-1 | . | TRBV27 | TGTGCCAGCAGCTTTGGTGGGGCCAATGAGCAGTTCTTC | CASSFGGANEQFF
TRBD1 | TRBJ1-1 | . | TRBV9 | TGTGCCAGCAGCGTTGGACAGGGGGTACCTGAAGCTTTCTTT | CASSVGQGVPEAFF
TRBD1 | TRBJ2-2 | . | TRBV28 | TGTGCCAGCGAAGGCAGGGGGACCGGGGAGCTGTTTTTT | CASEGRGTGELFF
TRBD2 | TRBJ2-1 | . | TRBV28 | TGTGCCAGCCGTCCGGCGGGAGGGCCTGGCTACAATGAGCAGTTCTTC | CASRPAGGPGYNEQFF
. | TRBJ2-7 | . | TRBV5-1 | TGCGCCAGCAGCCATAGTCGCGAGCAGTACTTC | CASSHSREQYF
TRBD1 | TRBJ2-7 | . | TRBV6-1 | TGTGCCAGCAGTGTCCCGGGACAGGGCAACGAGCAGTACTTC | CASSVPGQGNEQYF
TRBD2 | TRBJ2-3 | once | TRBV27 | TGTGCCGTAGGCGGGAGAACAGATACGCAGTATTTT | CAVGGRTDTQYF
. | TRBJ2-6 | . | TRBV7-6 | TGTGCCAGCAGCTTACGCCGACAGGAGACAAGCTCTGGGGCCAACGTCCTGACTTTC | CASSLRRQETSSGANVLTF
. | TRBJ1-5 | few | TRBV7-9 | TGTGCCAGCAGCTTAGGGGGAGTCAGCCAGCCCCAGCATTTT | CASSLGGVSQPQHF
. | TRBJ1-5 | . | TRBV2 | TGTGCCAGCAGCGCCCACCCGACAGGCCAGGGAGGCAATCAGCCCCAGCATTTT | CASSAHPTGQGGNQPQHF
. | TRBJ2-7 | . | TRBV27 | TGTGCCAGCAGCCACATCCCCACCGTTTACGAGCAGTACTTC | CASSHIPTVYEQYF
. | TRBJ1-5 | few | TRBV30 | TGTGCCTGGAGTGTAGGGCCGGGTCAGCCCCAGCATTTT | CAWSVGPGQPQHF
TRBD2 | TRBJ2-1 | . | TRBV27 | TGTGCCAGCAGTTTACTAGCGGCAAAACCCTCCTACAATGAGCAGTTCTTC | CASSLLAAKPSYNEQFF
. | TRBJ1-2 | . | TRBV11-2 | TGTGCCAGCAGCCCCGGGACAACCGCCGGCTACACCTTC | CASSPGTTAGYTF
TRBD1 | TRBJ1-2 | . | TRBV6-5 | TGTGCCAGCAGCCAGGGACAGATATATGGCTACACCTTC | CASSQGQIYGYTF
. | TRBJ2-3 | . | TRBV6-5 | TGTGCCAGCAGTTCCACAGAGTACACAGATACGCAGTATTTT | CASSSTEYTDTQYF
. | TRBJ2-3 | once | TRBV11-3 | TGTGCCAGCAGCTTGGGGCCTTGGGGAACTAGCACAGATACGCAGTATTTT | CASSLGPWGTSTDTQYF
. | TRBJ1-4 | . | TRBV29-1 | TGCAGCGTTGGAACTAATGAAAAACTGTTTTTT | CSVGTNEKLFF
. | TRBJ1-1 | few | TRBV25-1 | TGTGCCAGCAGTGAAGGGTTGACTGAAGCTTTCTTT | CASSEGLTEAFF
TRBD2 | TRBJ2-1 | . | TRBV11-2 | TGTGCCAGCAGCTTAGGGGACTCGGGACTAGCGGGGCCCACGCAGTTCTTC | CASSLGDSGLAGPTQFF
TRBD2 | TRBJ2-1 | . | TRBV27 | TGTGCCAGCAGGGGACTAGCGGGGATATACAATGAGCAGTTCTTC | CASRGLAGIYNEQFF
. | TRBJ1-1 | . | TRBV6-5 | TGTGCCAGCAGTTACTCCGCCCGCGGGACTGAAGCTTTCTTT | CASSYSARGTEAFF
. | TRBJ2-7 | . | TRBV11-2 | TGTGCCAGCAGCTTAGGGACCGGGGACGAGCAGTACTTC | CASSLGTGDEQYF
. | TRBJ1-1 | . | TRBV27 | TGTGCCAGCAGCGGGGCCAGCGAGTCCACTGAAGCTTTCTTT | CASSGASESTEAFF
TRBD1 | TRBJ1-3 | . | TRBV12-5 | TGTGCTGGGACAGGACCCCTCTCTGGAAACACCATATATTTT | CAGTGPLSGNTIYF
. | TRBJ1-5 | . | TRBV19 | TGTGCCAGTAGTACGATGATTTGGGGGCTCGGCAATCAGCCCCAGCATTTT | CASSTMIWGLGNQPQHF
. | TRBJ1-1 | . | TRBV19 | TGTGCCGTAGCTGGGGGCCCTAACACTGAAGCTTTCTTT | CAVAGGPNTEAFF
. | TRBJ1-1 | once | TRBV27 | TGTGCCAGCAGTTTATCTGGGACTGGGAGGCCTGAAGCTTTCTTT | CASSLSGTGRPEAFF
TRBD2 | TRBJ2-7 | once | TRBV11-2 | TGTGCCAGCAGCCCAGAGGGACTAGCTATCGGTTACGAGCAGTACTTC | CASSPEGLAIGYEQYF
TRBD2 | TRBJ2-7 | . | TRBV27 | TGTGCCAGCAGTTTATCCCCACCGGGGGGCTCCTACGAGCAGTACTTC | CASSLSPPGGSYEQYF
TRBD1 | TRBJ1-2 | . | TRBV6-4 | TGTGCCAGACCGGGACAGGTGTTTGGCTACACCTTC | CARPGQVFGYTF
. | TRBJ2-7 | once | TRBV7-9 | TGTGCCAGCAGGTTTGTACGCGACGAGCAGTACTTC | CASRFVRDEQYF
. | TRBJ1-5 | . | TRBV6-5 | TGTGCCAGCAGTTACTCAAGGGGGGTTAATCAGCCCCAGCATTTT | CASSYSRGVNQPQHF
TRBD2 | TRBJ2-1 | . | TRBV4-1 | TGCGCCAGCAGCCTCAAAATAGCGGGAGGGAAGCAGGGTGAGCAGTTCTTC | CASSLKIAGGKQGEQFF
TRBD1 | TRBJ2-7 | . | TRBV5-1 | TGCGCCAGCAGCTTGGAAGAGGGGGCGACCCTCGCCTACGAGCAGTACTTC | CASSLEEGATLAYEQYF
. | TRBJ2-7 | . | TRBV6-1 | TGTGCCAGCAGTCTGGGGCAGCTCTACGAGCAGTACTTC | CASSLGQLYEQYF
. | TRBJ2-7 | once | TRBV19 | TGTGCCAGTAGTATACACAGAGACTACGAGCAGTACTTC | CASSIHRDYEQYF
TRBD1 | TRBJ2-1 | . | TRBV10-1 | TGCGCCAGCAGTCGTCCCGGGACAGGGGATGAGCAGTTCTTC | CASSRPGTGDEQFF
. | TRBJ1-1 | . | TRBV13 | TGTGCCAGCAGCGGACCACCAGGGCCTGAAGCTTTCTTT | CASSGPPGPEAFF
. | TRBJ1-1 | once | TRBV9 | TGTGCCAGCAGCGTAGGACCCTTTAGCACTGAAGCTTTCTTT | CASSVGPFSTEAFF
. | TRBJ2-2 | . | TRBV6-1 | TGTGCCAGCAGCCGTTTGACCTACACCGGGGAGCTGTTTTTT | CASSRLTYTGELFF
TRBD1 | TRBJ2-7 | . | TRBV11-2 | TGTGCCAGCAGCTCACTAGGGTCCGGGACAGGAGATTACGAGCAGTACTTC | CASSSLGSGTGDYEQYF
TRBD2 | TRBJ2-5 | . | TRBV5-1 | TGCGCCAGCAGCTTGGCCCCTAGCGGGATACCGGCAGAGACCCAGTACTTC | CASSLAPSGIPAETQYF
. | TRBJ1-5 | . | TRBV27 | TGTGCCAGCAGTTTAGGGGGGACGGATCAGCCCCAGCATTTT | CASSLGGTDQPQHF
. | TRBJ1-2 | few | TRBV4-3 | TGCGCCAGCAGCCCCGGGGGCTATGGCTACACCTTC | CASSPGGYGYTF
. | TRBJ1-5 | . | TRBV9 | TGTGCCAGCAGCGTAGGAGGCAGTCTCAATCAGCCCCAGCATTTT | CASSVGGSLNQPQHF
TRBD2 | TRBJ2-5 | . | TRBV7-9 | TGTGCCAGCAGCATTCGGACTAGCGCGTACCAAGAGACCCAGTACTTC | CASSIRTSAYQETQYF
. | TRBJ1-1 | once | TRBV29-1 | TGCAGCGTTGGAAGGGGCCTTACTGAAGCTTTCTTT | CSVGRGLTEAFF
. | TRBJ1-1 | . | TRBV6-5 | TGTGCAAGCAGGGTGGGGAACACTGAAGCTTTCTTT | CASRVGNTEAFF